These 30 T cell receptor beta chains were sequenced from one sample in a study of Tregs in tolerant kidney transplant recipients. Only in-frame clones appear in the TCRdb table, and some are missing; sequencing was by immunoSEQ multiplex PCR. The sample has 48,000 or so clones. This specimen was CD4+ T cells from blood, taken before the transplant. These receptors were taken from a human donor who received a combined kidney and bone marrow transplant.

To note about this clone: The read terminates 3 residues before the CDR3 end, so the remaining end is supplied by the germline J gene. This sequence joins TRBV20-1 and TRBJ1-3; TRBD1 is a possible D gene (5 bases). Trimming left V 7 bases short and J 4 bases short, with 17 bases between. The CDR3 contains 14 residues. Per the germline V gene, CDR1 is DFQATT and CDR2 is SNEGSKA (reference sequence). Here the CDR3 reads CSVPLGRTGNTIYF. The DNA read from the CDR3 is TGCAGTGTACCCCTGGGGCGTACAGGAAACACC.

A note on this clone: The sequenced fragment ends 3 residues before the CDR3 boundary, so the rest is inferred from the germline J gene. The chain carries TRBV5-1 and TRBJ1-1; D not resolved. Looked up from germline, CDR1 is SGHRS and CDR2 is YFSETQ. The CDR3 is 14 amino acids. Deletions cut 0 bases from V and 1 base from J, with 7 bases between. CDR3: CASSLERGNTEAFF. Incomplete CDR3 DNA: TGCGCCAGCAGCTTGGAACGGGGGAACACTGAA.

Of note for this clone: Coverage ceases 3 residues before the CDR3 finishes, and the germline J gene fills in the end. The chain is built from TRBV7-2 and TRBJ2-1; unclear D gene. This CDR3 region has 12 residues. Germline-derived CDR1 and CDR2 are SGHTA and FQGNSA. Trimming cost V 5 bases and J 7 bases, with 9 bases left between them. The CDR3 loop is CASSATLNEQFF. CDR3 DNA, as far as it was read: TGTGCCAGCAGCGCAACTCTAAATGAG.

Turning to this clone: The CDR3 end is not reached by the read, which stops 3 residues before it; the germline J gene fills it in. The chain recombines TRBV7-9 with TRBJ2-3; a weak D match, TRBD1 (6 bases). The germline V gene encodes CDR1 SEHNR and CDR2 FQNEAQ (reference sequence). The CDR3 is 15 amino acids. Trimming removed 5 bases from V and 3 bases from J, with 15 bases in between. The sequenced part of the CDR3 DNA is TGTGCCAGCAGCCCCCAGTGGGGGCGGACAGATACG. This codes for CASSPQWGRTDT. The entire CDR3 is CASSPQWGRTDTQYF. Together with reference TRBV7-9 and TRBJ2-3, the CDR3 gives the full variable domain: DTGVSQNPRHKITKRGQNVTFRCDPISEHNRLYWYRQTLGQGPEFLTYFQNEAQLEKSRLLSDRFSAERPKGSFSTLEIQRTEQGDSAMYLCASSPQWGRTDTQYFGPGTRLTVL.

About this clone itself: The CDR3 end is not reached by the read, which stops 3 residues before it; the germline J gene fills it in. The chain joins TRBV7-9 to TRBJ1-2; the match to TRBD1 covers 7 bases. The CDR3 spans 13 residues. CDR1 is SEHNR and CDR2 is FQNEAQ in the germline V gene (reference sequence). The ends lost 1 base at V and 7 bases at J; junction bases unmatched: 3. CDR3 DNA, as far as it was read: TGTGCCAGCAGCTTAGAGGGGGCAACTGGC. The encoded protein is CASSLEGATG. The complete CDR3 reads CASSLEGATGYTF.

The sequenced CDR3 bases are TGTGCCAGTAGTAGGGTACCGGGACAGGGGGCCACAGATACG. It codes for CASSRVPGQGATDT. The CDR3 in full is CASSRVPGQGATDTQYF. The genes are TRBV19 and TRBJ2-3, with TRBD1 matching 12 bases. The read ends 3 residues shy of where the CDR3 ends; the end is completed using the germline J gene. The CDR3 has 17 amino acids. The germline V gene has CDR1 LNHDA and CDR2 SQIVND (reference sequence). V shed 4 bases and J 2 bases; nucleotides not matched to a gene: 7.

Note on this clone: The CDR3 goes on 3 residues after the read ends, and that part is filled in from the germline J gene. The chain couples TRBV5-6 to TRBJ2-1; 7 bases map to TRBD1. The junction had 1 base not matched to a gene; V was cut back by 4 bases and J by 3 bases. Germline CDR1 reads SGHDT; CDR2 reads YYEEEE. The CDR3 is made up of 13 amino acids. The part of the CDR3 DNA that was read is TGTGCCAGCAGCACAGGGGTCTACAATGAG. It is translated as CASSTGVYNE. The CDR3, in full, reads CASSTGVYNEQFF.

The CDR3 spells CASSQVSAYNSPLHF. CDR3 DNA (partial): TGCGCCAGCAGCCAAGTCTCTGCCTATAATTCACCC. The genes are TRBV4-1 and TRBJ1-6; D gene uncertain. The CDR3 extends 3 residues past the end of the read, so its final part is completed from the germline J gene. Germline V lookup: CDR1 MGHRA, CDR2 YSYEKL. This CDR3 has 15 amino acids. Trimming cost V 1 base and J 2 bases, with 6 bases left between them.

Incomplete CDR3 DNA: TGTGCCAGCAGCTTAGGTAGCGGGGGCTACGAG. Protein product: CASSLGSGGYE. The whole CDR3 protein is CASSLGSGGYEQYF. The J gene is TRBJ2-7, the V gene TRBV7-2; TRBD2 agrees at 9 bases. The sequenced fragment ends 3 residues before the CDR3 boundary, so the rest is inferred from the germline J gene. The CDR3 runs 14 residues. The germline V gene has CDR1 SGHTA and CDR2 FQGNSA. The V segment lost 1 base and the J segment 3 bases; nucleotides outside the gene matches: 1.

Of note for this clone: The sequenced fragment ends 3 residues before the CDR3 boundary, so the rest is inferred from the germline J gene. This chain joins TRBV18 and TRBJ1-1; D is unresolved. The V end was cut by 3 bases, the J end by 1 base, with 12 bases between. There are 15 residues in the CDR3. Germline lookup yields CDR1 KGHSH and CDR2 LQKENI. The part of the CDR3 DNA that was read is TGTGCCAGCTCACCTTCACGTGGCGGGAACACTGAA. Translated, it gives CASSPSRGGNTE. The complete CDR3 protein is CASSPSRGGNTEAFF.

About this clone itself: Read coverage stops 3 residues before the CDR3 terminus; the germline J gene supplies the remainder. This chain links TRBV18 with TRBJ2-1; 10 positions match TRBD1. The V gene's germline CDR1 is KGHSH and CDR2 LQKENI. The V and J ends lost 3 bases and 6 bases, in that order; junction bases with no gene match: 2. This CDR3 comprises 14 residues. The sequenced CDR3 bases are TGTGCCAGCTCACCCGACAGGGGGCCCAATGAG. Its translation is CASSPDRGPNE. From start to end, the CDR3 is CASSPDRGPNEQFF.

In regard to this clone: The read ends 3 residues shy of where the CDR3 ends; the end is completed using the germline J gene. The V and J genes are TRBV19 and TRBJ2-1; 8 positions agree with TRBD2. The CDR3 contains 16 residues. Unmatched junction bases numbered 7, after V lost 0 bases and J lost 6 bases. The germline CDR1 and CDR2 sequences are LNHDA and SQIVND (reference sequence). The sequenced CDR3 bases are TGTGCCAGTAGTATAGAGGGGGCGGGAGGAGGCAATGAG. This gives the protein CASSIEGAGGGNE. In full, the CDR3 is CASSIEGAGGGNEQFF.

In regard to this clone: The observed sequence ends 3 residues before the CDR3 terminus, with the missing tail filled in from the germline J gene. V and J are TRBV20-1 and TRBJ2-4; 11 nucleotides align to TRBD2. CDR3 length: 15 residues. Per the germline V gene, CDR1 is DFQATT and CDR2 is SNEGSKA (reference sequence). The V and J ends lost 6 bases and 3 bases, in that order; junction bases with no gene match: 7. The CDR3 bases that were read are TGCAGTGCCAAACTAGCGGGAGAGGGCAAAAACATT. Amino acid sequence: CSAKLAGEGKNI. The CDR3 in its entirety is CSAKLAGEGKNIQYF.

Remarks on this clone: The observed sequence ends 3 residues before the CDR3 terminus, with the missing tail filled in from the germline J gene. The chain has TRBV18 and TRBJ2-5; a weak D match, TRBD1 (5 bases). V gave up 3 bases and J gave up 2 bases, with 10 bases separating them. The CDR3 is made up of 14 amino acids. The germline V gene has CDR1 KGHSH and CDR2 LQKENI. The CDR3 loop is CASSPGQQQETQYF. The sequenced CDR3 bases are TGTGCCAGCTCACCGGGGCAGCAGCAAGAGACC.

Points on this clone: Coverage ceases 3 residues before the CDR3 finishes, and the germline J gene fills in the end. The chain joins TRBV20-1 to TRBJ2-5; TRBD2 matches 9 bases. This CDR3 region has 14 residues. Trimming at V came to 6 bases and at J to 3 bases, leaving 8 bases not matched to a gene. CDR1 and CDR2 from the germline V gene are DFQATT and SNEGSKA (reference sequence). The sequenced part of the CDR3 DNA is TGCAGTGCATATCCGGGACTAGCAAAAGAGACC. It translates to CSAYPGLAKET. The complete CDR3 protein is CSAYPGLAKETQYF.

Turning to this clone: The CDR3 end is not reached by the read, which stops 3 residues before it; the germline J gene fills it in. The chain uses TRBV7-2 and TRBJ1-6; perhaps TRBD1 as D (5 bases). Germline CDR1 reads SGHTA; CDR2 reads FQGNSA. Trimming shortened V by 5 bases and J by 7 bases, and 15 bases separated the two germline ends. This CDR3 contains 15 residues. The CDR3: CASSPEGHGNSPLHF. The sequenced part of the CDR3 DNA is TGTGCCAGCAGCCCCGAAGGACACGGGAATTCACCC.

A word on this clone: The read comes to an end 3 residues before the CDR3 does, leaving the germline J gene to fill in the end. The chain is built from TRBV19 and TRBJ2-7; 9 bases are a match to TRBD1. The V gene's germline CDR1 is LNHDA and CDR2 SQIVND (reference sequence). V lost 7 bases, J lost 4 bases, and 5 bases stayed unmatched. The CDR3 loop spans 13 amino acids. Incomplete CDR3 DNA: TGTGCCAGTACCGGGACAGGGTGGTACGAG. It translates to CASTGTGWYE. From start to end, the CDR3 is CASTGTGWYEQYF.

Note on this clone: The CDR3 extends 3 residues past the end of the read, so its final part is completed from the germline J gene. V usage is TRBV19 and J usage is TRBJ2-5; D is uncertain. Germline V gives CDR1 LNHDA, CDR2 SQIVND (reference sequence). This CDR3 has 14 residues. Trimming removed 5 bases at V and 1 base at J, with 11 bases between. CDR3 region: CASSSAQIQETQYF. The sequenced CDR3 bases are TGTGCCAGTAGTTCGGCACAGATCCAAGAGACC.

In regard to this clone: The read ends 3 residues before the CDR3 terminus; that terminus is restored from the germline J gene. The chain is built from TRBV4-2 and TRBJ2-1, with 7 bases fitting TRBD1. The CDR3 covers 16 residues. V gave up 4 bases and J gave up 5 bases; unmatched junction bases: 11. Germline-derived CDR1 and CDR2 are LGHNA and YNFKEQ. CDR3 DNA (partial): TGTGCCAGCAGCCCAGATCAGGGGGTAATCAACAATGAG. Its translation is CASSPDQGVINNE. The whole CDR3 reads CASSPDQGVINNEQFF.

For this clone: The CDR3 is cut off 3 residues early in the read; its end comes from the germline J gene. The chain combines TRBV5-1 with TRBJ2-3; TRBD1 matches 9 bases. Germline-derived CDR1 and CDR2 are SGHRS and YFSETQ. V trimming: 0 bases; J trimming: 7 bases; junction bases outside the gene matches: 6. The CDR3 is made up of 15 amino acids. CDR3: CASSLGGQGANTQYF. CDR3 DNA (partial): TGCGCCAGCAGCTTGGGGGGACAGGGTGCAAATACG. The full variable domain, completed using reference TRBV5-1 and TRBJ2-3, is KAGVTQTPRYLIKTRGQQVTLSCSPISGHRSVSWYQQTPGQGLQFLFEYFSETQRNKGNFPGRFSGRQFSNSRSEMNVSTLELGDSALYLCASSLGGQGANTQYFGPGTRLTVL.

Notes on this clone: The read falls 3 residues short of the CDR3 end, and the missing part is taken from the germline J gene. The chain employs TRBV18 and TRBJ1-1; no clear D gene. The CDR3 contains 13 residues. Germline-derived CDR1 and CDR2 are KGHSH and LQKENI. CDR3 DNA (partial): TGTGCCAGCTCACCGCCGGGCTCCGGGGTC. Translated: CASSPPGSGV. The entire CDR3 is CASSPPGSGVAFF.

About this clone itself: The read comes to an end 3 residues before the CDR3 does, leaving the germline J gene to fill in the end. The chain links TRBV18 to TRBJ2-5; perhaps TRBD1 as D (6 bases). Trimming removed 2 bases from V and 2 bases from J, with 15 bases in between. There are 16 residues in the CDR3. CDR1 KGHSH and CDR2 LQKENI come from the germline V gene. The CDR3 sequence: CASSPSQGVFQETQYF. CDR3 DNA (partial): TGTGCCAGCTCACCATCACAGGGCGTTTTTCAAGAGACC. Based on the CDR3 plus reference TRBV18 and TRBJ2-5, the full variable domain is NAGVMQNPRHLVRRRGQEARLRCSPMKGHSHVYWYRQLPEEGLKFMVYLQKENIIDESGMPKERFSAEFPKEGPSILRIQQVVRGDSAAYFCASSPSQGVFQETQYFGPGTRLLVL.

Concerning this clone: The read finishes 3 residues shy of the CDR3 end, and the germline J gene is used to complete it. The rearrangement links TRBV2 to TRBJ2-3; 7 bases are shared with TRBD1. The CDR3 loop spans 15 amino acids. Trimming at V came to 6 bases and at J to 3 bases, leaving 9 bases not matched to a gene. Looked up from germline, CDR1 is SNHLY and CDR2 is FYNNEI. The CDR3 sequence is CASSVQGEMTDTQYF. CDR3 bases read: TGTGCCAGCAGCGTCCAGGGGGAAATGACAGATACG.

Note on this clone: With the read ending 3 residues before the CDR3 end, the germline J gene is used to fill in that end. The chain combines TRBV7-9 with TRBJ1-4; perhaps TRBD1 as D (6 bases). Germline CDR1 SEHNR, CDR2 FQNEAQ (reference sequence). V was clipped by 8 bases and J by 7 bases, with 20 bases between them. This CDR3 has 15 amino acids. The CDR3 DNA, read in part, is TGTGCCAGCGGGCCGGGGGGGCCGCTTAGTGAAAAA. It specifies CASGPGGPLSEK. The whole CDR3 region reads CASGPGGPLSEKLFF.

In the case of this clone: The DNA ends 3 residues before the CDR3 does, and the rest of the CDR3 is filled in from the germline J gene. V usage is TRBV7-8 and J usage is TRBJ2-7; no definite D call. Germline loops: CDR1 SGHVS, CDR2 FQNEAQ. Deletions cut 1 base from V and 3 bases from J, with 7 bases between. This CDR3 spans 13 amino acids. Partial CDR3 DNA: TGTGCCAGCAGCTTAGGGGCAGACTACGAG. It codes for CASSLGADYE. The complete CDR3 protein is CASSLGADYEQYF.

Concerning this clone itself: The sequenced fragment ends 3 residues before the CDR3 boundary, so the rest is inferred from the germline J gene. V is TRBV19 and J is TRBJ1-1, with a tentative D call TRBD1 (5 bases). Trimming removed 1 base from V and 3 bases from J, with 12 bases in between. This CDR3 is 15 amino acids long. Germline values: CDR1 LNHDA, CDR2 SQIVND (reference sequence). Partial CDR3 DNA: TGTGCCAGTAGTATAGGGGCAGGGCCCGACACTGAA. It is translated as CASSIGAGPDTE. The whole CDR3 is CASSIGAGPDTEAFF.

A word on this clone: Read coverage stops 3 residues before the CDR3 terminus; the germline J gene supplies the remainder. The chain couples TRBV18 to TRBJ2-5; no firm D call. The germline CDR1 and CDR2 sequences are KGHSH and LQKENI. The CDR3 has 13 residues. The V and J ends lost 3 bases and 3 bases respectively, with 8 bases between them. The sequenced CDR3 bases are TGTGCCAGCTCACCTAGTCTCGAAGAGACC. Encoded protein: CASSPSLEET. The entire CDR3 sequence reads CASSPSLEETQYF. The full variable domain, with the rest looked up from reference TRBV18 and TRBJ2-5, is NAGVMQNPRHLVRRRGQEARLRCSPMKGHSHVYWYRQLPEEGLKFMVYLQKENIIDESGMPKERFSAEFPKEGPSILRIQQVVRGDSAAYFCASSPSLEETQYFGPGTRLLVL.

Regarding this clone: The read ends 3 residues shy of where the CDR3 ends; the end is completed using the germline J gene. The chain carries TRBV11-2 and TRBJ2-1, with D perhaps matching TRBD2 (6 bases). Looked up from germline, CDR1 is SGHAT and CDR2 is FQNNGV. Trimming removed 4 bases at V and 0 bases at J, with 10 bases between. CDR3 size: 15 residues. The part of the CDR3 DNA that was read is TGTGCCAGCAGCTCCGGGGGAAGCTCCTACAATGAG. It codes for CASSSGGSSYNE. The whole CDR3 sequence is CASSSGGSSYNEQFF.

CDR3 DNA (partial): TGCAGTGGCCCGGGGCAGGGGAATTCACCC. It yields the protein CSGPGQGNSP. In full, the CDR3 is CSGPGQGNSPLHF. The chain recombines TRBV20-1 with TRBJ1-6, with a tentative D call TRBD1 (6 bases). With the read ending 3 residues before the CDR3 end, the germline J gene is used to fill in that end. The CDR3 contains 13 residues. V was pared by 7 bases and J by 7 bases, with 14 bases between. Looked up from germline, CDR1 is DFQATT and CDR2 is SNEGSKA (reference sequence).

Turning to this clone: The read comes to an end 3 residues before the CDR3 does, leaving the germline J gene to fill in the end. The J gene is TRBJ2-3, the V gene TRBV18; D may be TRBD2 (6 bases). CDR1 and CDR2 from the germline V gene are KGHSH and LQKENI. The CDR3 runs 17 residues. The V end was cut by 3 bases, the J end by 2 bases, with 18 bases between. The part of the CDR3 DNA that was read is TGTGCCAGCTCACCCGTTCCGACTAGACTCCCCACAGATACG. This sequence encodes CASSPVPTRLPTDT. The entire CDR3 is CASSPVPTRLPTDTQYF.